Below, 24 T cell receptor beta chains from the same sample are listed, as sequenced in a study of blood T cell repertoires in COVID-19. Only in-frame clones appear in the TCRdb table, and some are missing; sequencing was by immunoSEQ multiplex PCR. The sample yields about 180,000 clones, 80% to 90% seen once. The sample consisted of peripheral blood. These TCRs come from a man younger than 30 who had recovered from COVID-19.

The J gene is TRBJ2-3, the V gene TRBV6-4, with a weak D call TRBD2 (5 bases). Trimming pared 2 bases from V and 4 bases from J, leaving 13 bases between. Germline CDR1 reads MRHNA; CDR2 reads SNTAGT. The CDR3 totals 15 residues. The CDR3 DNA is TGTGCCAGCAGTGACGGGGAGAGGGCGGCAGATACGCAGTATTTT. Translating gives CASSDGERAADTQYF.

The genes are TRBV9 and TRBJ2-1; a possible D gene is TRBD2 (6 bases). Per the germline V gene, CDR1 is SGDLS and CDR2 is YYNGEE. The length of the CDR3 is 14 residues. The germline V and J ends were trimmed by 6 bases and 9 bases, with 19 bases remaining between them. This CDR3 is CASNIGGPGGEQFF. The CDR3 nucleotides read TGTGCCAGCAACATCGGCGGACCCGGGGGTGAGCAGTTCTTC.

The chain carries TRBV28 and TRBJ2-4; no clear D. The ends were cut back, 3 bases at V and 0 bases at J, with 9 bases in the middle. CDR1 and CDR2 from the germline V gene are MDHEN and SYDVKM. CDR3 length: 15 residues. Written as DNA, the CDR3 is TGTGCCAGCAGTTTGAGTTCTTTAGCCAAAAACATTCAGTACTTC. Its protein is CASSLSSLAKNIQYF.

J is TRBJ2-1 and V is TRBV6-9; possibly TRBD1 for D (5 bases). CDR3 size: 14 residues. V was shortened by 9 bases and J by 0 bases, with 12 bases between the two germline ends. CDR1 MNHGY and CDR2 SVAAGI come from the germline V gene. The CDR3 nucleotides read TGTGCCAGAAGAACAGGAAGCTCCTACAATGAGCAGTTCTTC. It encodes CARRTGSSYNEQFF.

V is TRBV2 and J is TRBJ2-7; the D gene is possibly TRBD1 (6 bases). Germline loops: CDR1 SNHLY, CDR2 FYNNEI. The V end was cut by 7 bases, the J end by 3 bases, with 16 bases between. CDR3 length: 14 amino acids. The CDR3 region is CASNEQGKNYEQYF. The CDR3 nucleotides read TGTGCCAGCAACGAACAGGGAAAAAACTACGAGCAGTACTTC.

The gene calls are TRBV19 and TRBJ1-1, with unresolved D. Deletions cut 3 bases from V and 4 bases from J, with 9 bases between. Germline CDR1 and CDR2: LNHDA and SQIVND (reference sequence). The CDR3 is made up of 13 amino acids. CDR3 loop: CASSITPGTEAFF. CDR3 nucleotides: TGTGCCAGTAGTATTACGCCGGGCACTGAAGCTTTCTTT.

The chain uses TRBV19 and TRBJ2-3; no clear D. Germline lookup yields CDR1 LNHDA and CDR2 SQIVND (reference sequence). This CDR3 is 16 amino acids long. V shed 4 bases and J shed 0 bases, with 14 bases lying between them. The CDR3 DNA reads as TGTGCCAGTAGTAAAAGTTCAGTATCTAGCACAGATACGCAGTATTTT. This gives the protein CASSKSSVSSTDTQYF.

The V gene is TRBV19, the J gene TRBJ1-1; 7 nucleotides line up with TRBD1. CDR3 size: 14 residues. V shed 1 base, J shed 3 bases, and the junction held 2 bases outside the gene matches. Germline-derived CDR1 and CDR2 are LNHDA and SQIVND (reference sequence). In DNA form, the CDR3 reads TGTGCCAGTAGTATAGGACAGGGCTACACTGAAGCTTTCTTT. It codes for CASSIGQGYTEAFF.

The J gene is TRBJ1-2, the V gene TRBV6-4, with 7 bases aligning to TRBD1. The germline CDR1 and CDR2 sequences are MRHNA and SNTAGT. The trim removed 10 bases at V and 8 bases at J, leaving 16 bases unmatched. CDR3 length equals 14 residues. The CDR3 is CATLPHRGSRGYTF. The DNA for the CDR3 is TGTGCCACCCTACCCCACAGGGGAAGTCGGGGCTACACCTTC.

This rearrangement joins TRBV6-5 to TRBJ2-1; maybe TRBD1 (5 bases). CDR1 is MNHEY, CDR2 SVGAGI, per germline. Deletions cut 5 bases from V and 10 bases from J, with 15 bases between. The CDR3 sequence is 13 residues long. The CDR3 nucleotides read TGTGCCAGCAGTATCCACAGGTTCGGGGAGCAGTTCTTC. Its protein is CASSIHRFGEQFF.

The V gene is TRBV2, the J gene TRBJ1-2; no clear D gene. Germline V gene sequence: CDR1 SNHLY, CDR2 FYNNEI. The V end lost 6 bases, the J end lost 2 bases, and 10 bases lay between the germline ends. The CDR3 totals 13 residues. This chain's CDR3 is CASRGDGNYGYTF. Written as DNA, the CDR3 is TGTGCCAGCAGGGGAGACGGGAACTATGGCTACACCTTC.

The rearrangement joins TRBV30 to TRBJ1-2; 8 bases line up with TRBD1. Germline V gene sequence: CDR1 GTSNPN, CDR2 SVGIG (reference sequence). The CDR3 consists of 13 residues. Trimming took 1 base from V and 2 from J; bases not matched to a gene: 0. The CDR3 bases are TGTGCCTGGAGTGGGACAGGGAACTATGGCTACACCTTC. Encoded protein: CAWSGTGNYGYTF. Filled out from reference TRBV30 and TRBJ1-2, the complete variable domain reads SQTIHQWPATLVQPVGSPLSLECTVEGTSNPNLYWYRQAAGRGLQLLFYSVGIGQISSEVPQNLSASRPQDRQFILSSKKLLLSDSGFYLCAWSGTGNYGYTFGSGTRLTVV.

The sample holds one count of this clone. The rearrangement links TRBV14 to TRBJ1-2; tentative D call: TRBD1 (6 bases). The CDR3 has 14 amino acids. V was cut by 0 bases and J by 7 bases, with 12 bases left in between. Germline CDR1 SGHDN, CDR2 FVKESK. The CDR3: CASSQDRRGSGYTF. The CDR3 bases are TGTGCCAGCAGCCAAGATAGAAGGGGGTCTGGCTACACCTTC.

V is TRBV18 and J is TRBJ1-2; D is perhaps TRBD1 (6 bases). Germline-derived CDR1 and CDR2 are KGHSH and LQKENI. The V end lost 4 bases, the J end lost 8 bases, and 11 bases lay between the germline ends. The CDR3 consists of 12 residues. The CDR3 DNA is TGTGCCAGCTCACAACAGGGTTCCGGCTACACCTTC. As protein: CASSQQGSGYTF.

J is TRBJ1-2 and V is TRBV29-1, with a possible D match to TRBD1 (6 bases). V was shortened by 8 bases and J by 3 bases, with 13 bases between the two germline ends. Germline V gives CDR1 SQVTM, CDR2 ANQGSEA. CDR3 length equals 12 residues. DNA for the CDR3: TGCAGCTACTGGGGGCGCGACTATGGCTACACCTTC. It translates to CSYWGRDYGYTF.

This chain joins TRBV25-1 and TRBJ1-4; D uncertain. Germline CDR1 and CDR2: MGHDK and SYGVNS. The ends were cut back, 6 bases at V and 7 bases at J, with 9 bases in the middle. CDR3 length: 12 residues. The CDR3: CASRRETEKLFF. For the CDR3, the DNA is TGTGCCAGCAGACGGGAGACTGAAAAACTGTTTTTT.

J is TRBJ2-7 and V is TRBV7-9; the match to TRBD1 covers 7 bases. The J segment lost 5 bases and the V segment lost 5 bases, leaving 6 bases of the junction unmatched. This CDR3 contains 13 residues. From germline, CDR1 is SEHNR and CDR2 FQNEAQ (reference sequence). DNA of the CDR3: TGTGCCAGCAGCGCAAAAGACAGGGACGAGCAGTACTTC. Its protein product is CASSAKDRDEQYF.

The genes are TRBV5-1 and TRBJ2-1; 7 nucleotides align to TRBD1. Germline loops: CDR1 SGHRS, CDR2 YFSETQ. The CDR3 extends over 15 amino acids. Losses at the gene ends were 2 bases for V and 8 bases for J; bases not matched to a gene: 10. This chain's CDR3 is CASSLGGRALDEQFF. The CDR3, as DNA: TGCGCCAGCAGCTTAGGGGGCAGGGCGCTCGATGAGCAGTTCTTC.

This chain uses TRBV4-2 with TRBJ1-2, with D possibly TRBD1 on 5 matching bases. CDR1 and CDR2 (germline): LGHNA, YNFKEQ. The CDR3 is 15 residues long. Trimming pared 0 bases from V and 3 bases from J, leaving 11 bases between. The CDR3 DNA is TGTGCCAGCAGCCAAGATCGGGAGACAGACTATGGCTACACCTTC. It specifies CASSQDRETDYGYTF.

CDR3 coding DNA: TGTGCCAGCAGCCAAGAGAGGGTGGAAGGCTACACCTTC. It specifies CASSQERVEGYTF. This chain joins TRBV3-1 (or the pseudogene TRBV3-2) and TRBJ1-2; unclear D gene. This CDR3 is built from 13 residues. Trimming shortened V by 0 bases and J by 8 bases, and 10 bases separated the two germline ends. CDR1 and CDR2 (germline): LGHDT, YNNKEL (reference sequence).

The chain is built from TRBV9 and TRBJ1-1, with TRBD1 as a possible D gene (5 bases). CDR3 size: 15 residues. Between the trimmed V and J ends, which lost 0 bases and 0 bases, there was a span of 9 bases. Germline V gene lookup returns CDR1 SGDLS and CDR2 YYNGEE. The CDR3 DNA is TGTGCCAGCAGCGTAGTTGGGGGGGTGAACACTGAAGCTTTCTTT. Amino acids: CASSVVGGVNTEAFF.

The genes are TRBV30 and TRBJ1-6; D may be TRBD1 (6 bases). CDR3 length: 16 amino acids. CDR1 GTSNPN and CDR2 SVGIG come from the germline V gene (reference sequence). Trimming shortened V by 3 bases and J by 10 bases, and 22 bases separated the two germline ends. The CDR3 reads CAWSPGRGGMGSPLHF. DNA for the CDR3: TGTGCCTGGAGCCCCGGGAGGGGGGGAATGGGGTCACCCCTCCACTTT.

The V call is TRBV9, the J call TRBJ2-2, with a tentative D call TRBD2 (5 bases). CDR1 is SGDLS and CDR2 is YYNGEE in the germline V gene. Trimming removed 1 base at V and 3 bases at J, with 10 bases between. The CDR3 loop spans 15 amino acids. The CDR3: CASSVSGSDTGELFF. DNA for the CDR3: TGTGCCAGCAGCGTATCGGGGTCCGACACCGGGGAGCTGTTTTTT.

This chain uses TRBV18 with TRBJ2-3, with a weak D call TRBD2 (6 bases). CDR1 and CDR2 from the germline V gene are KGHSH and LQKENI. V lost 6 bases, J lost 0 bases, and 7 bases lay in between. This CDR3 is 13 amino acids long. CDR3 DNA sequence: TGTGCCAGCTCGGGGGGTAGCACAGATACGCAGTATTTT. Amino acids: CASSGGSTDTQYF.